These 3 T cell receptor beta chains came from one sample sequenced in a study of blood T cell repertoires in COVID-19. Using immunoSEQ multiplex PCR, the repertoire was profiled, and TCRdb retains in-frame clones only, with some absent. This sample has roughly 200,000 clones; approximately 85% occur once, and the top ten carry approximately 11%. Sequenced sample: peripheral blood. These receptors originate from a human donor with active or convalescent COVID-19. The donor label of this sample is uncertain.

In this sample, this clone turned up once. This rearrangement joins TRBV5-6 to TRBJ2-3; 11 nucleotides agree with TRBD2. The V segment lost 3 bases and the J segment 0 bases; nucleotides outside the gene matches: 12. The CDR3 is 19 residues long. Germline V CDR1 and CDR2: SGHDT, YYEEEE. The CDR3 nucleotides are TGTGCCAGCAGCTGGGGGACTAGCGGAATCCCCTCTAGCACAGATACGCAGTATTTT. This codes for CASSWGTSGIPSSTDTQYF.

The chain couples TRBV2 to TRBJ2-3, with no clear D. V shed 7 bases and J shed 3 bases, with 5 bases lying between them. Germline-derived CDR1 and CDR2 are SNHLY and FYNNEI. The CDR3 is made up of 11 amino acids. In DNA form, the CDR3 reads TGTGCCAGCAAGACTACAGATACGCAGTATTTT. It translates to CASKTTDTQYF.

This clone was counted only a few times. The V call is TRBV10-3, the J call TRBJ2-7, with D maybe TRBD2 (5 bases). Trimming stripped 2 bases from V and 2 bases from J, with 7 bases between. The germline V gene encodes CDR1 ENHRY and CDR2 SYGVKD. The CDR3 consists of 13 residues. In DNA, the CDR3 is TGTGCCATCAGTGAGGCGGGCGCCTACGAGCAGTACTTC. Its protein product is CAISEAGAYEQYF.